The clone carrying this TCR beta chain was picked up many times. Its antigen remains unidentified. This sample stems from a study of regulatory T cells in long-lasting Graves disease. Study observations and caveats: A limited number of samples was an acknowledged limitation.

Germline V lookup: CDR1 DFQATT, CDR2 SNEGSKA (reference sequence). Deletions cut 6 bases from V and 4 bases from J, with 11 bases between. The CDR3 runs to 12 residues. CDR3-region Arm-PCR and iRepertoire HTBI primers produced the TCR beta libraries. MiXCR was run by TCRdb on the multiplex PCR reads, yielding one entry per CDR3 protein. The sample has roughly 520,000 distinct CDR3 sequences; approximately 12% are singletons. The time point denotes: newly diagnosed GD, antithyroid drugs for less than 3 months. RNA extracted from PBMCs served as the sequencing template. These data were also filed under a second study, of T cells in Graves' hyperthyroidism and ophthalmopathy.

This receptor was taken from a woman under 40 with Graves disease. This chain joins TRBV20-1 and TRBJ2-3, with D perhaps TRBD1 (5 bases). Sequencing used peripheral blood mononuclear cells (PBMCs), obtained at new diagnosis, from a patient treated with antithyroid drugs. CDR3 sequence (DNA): TGCAGTGCGTCGGAAGGGGCAGATACGCAGTATTTT. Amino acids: CSASEGADTQYF.